Following are 10 T cell receptor beta chains from one sample sequenced in a study of cytomegalovirus exposure and HLA in healthy donors. Profiling relied on immunoSEQ multiplex PCR, and the TCRdb table lists in-frame clones only, not all of them. The sample has more than 200,000 clones, roughly 87% seen once. Sequencing used PBMCs. The receptors were sampled from a man aged 18-30 years in good health and CMV-seropositive.

The chain joins TRBV5-1 to TRBJ1-2; 7 bases map to TRBD1. Germline CDR1 and CDR2: SGHRS and YFSETQ. V was pared by 5 bases and J by 3 bases, with 4 bases of the junction left unmatched. CDR3 size: 13 residues. This CDR3 reads CASSSDRDYGYTF. The CDR3 DNA sequence: TGCGCCAGCAGTTCCGACAGGGACTATGGCTACACCTTC.

The chain joins TRBV7-2 to TRBJ1-4; D is uncertain. This CDR3 has 15 residues. The germline V gene has CDR1 SGHTA and CDR2 FQGNSA. V was cut by 5 bases and J by 10 bases, with 20 bases left in between. The CDR3 nucleotides read TGTGCCAGCAGCCCAGCTCGGGTCCCCCCAGGAAAACTGTTTTTT. It specifies CASSPARVPPGKLFF.

The sample holds one count of this clone. The chain recombines TRBV27 with TRBJ2-1, with TRBD2 as a possible D gene (6 bases). The V gene's germline CDR1 is MNHEY and CDR2 SMNVEV (reference sequence). V lost 4 bases, J lost 0 bases, and 16 bases lay in between. The CDR3 is made up of 17 amino acids. Here the CDR3 reads CASSSSIGSLSYNEQFF. The DNA for the CDR3 is TGTGCCAGCAGTTCGAGTATCGGGAGTCTCTCCTACAATGAGCAGTTCTTC.

As DNA, the CDR3 is TGTGCCAGCAGTTTACTTACCGGGACAGGGGCCTACGAGCAGTACTTC. Protein sequence: CASSLLTGTGAYEQYF. The genes are TRBV28 and TRBJ2-7; 10 bases map to TRBD1. From germline, CDR1 is MDHEN and CDR2 SYDVKM. The CDR3 consists of 16 residues. V gave up 2 bases and J gave up 2 bases; unmatched junction bases: 6.

This sequence joins TRBV7-9 and TRBJ2-7; D not certain. This CDR3 spans 14 amino acids. Trimming removed 1 base from V and 2 bases from J, with 9 bases in between. Per the germline V gene, CDR1 is SEHNR and CDR2 is FQNEAQ (reference sequence). The DNA for the CDR3 is TGTGCCAGCAGCTTAGAACTCGCTCCCTACGAGCAGTACTTC. This encodes CASSLELAPYEQYF. Full variable domain (missing parts from reference TRBV7-9 and TRBJ2-7): DTGVSQNPRHKITKRGQNVTFRCDPISEHNRLYWYRQTLGQGPEFLTYFQNEAQLEKSRLLSDRFSAERPKGSFSTLEIQRTEQGDSAMYLCASSLELAPYEQYFGPGTRLTVT.

The V gene is TRBV20-1, the J gene TRBJ1-3, with D hard to call. CDR1 DFQATT and CDR2 SNEGSKA come from the germline V gene (reference sequence). V shed 4 bases and J shed 5 bases, with 6 bases lying between them. The CDR3 sequence is 11 residues long. CDR3 residues: CSAKDRNTIYF. The CDR3 bases are TGCAGTGCTAAAGACAGAAACACCATATATTTT.

The chain links TRBV28 to TRBJ2-7; 7 bases fit TRBD1. The germline V gene encodes CDR1 MDHEN and CDR2 SYDVKM. J gave up 3 bases and V 3 bases, and 5 bases lay outside the gene matches. This CDR3 has 14 residues. CDR3 DNA: TGTGCCAGCAGTTTGGACAGGAGAGGCTACGAGCAGTACTTC. It translates to CASSLDRRGYEQYF.

The chain is built from TRBV5-5 and TRBJ2-2; D not resolved. Trimming stripped 4 bases from V and 2 bases from J, with 9 bases between. Germline V gene data show CDR1 as SGHKS and CDR2 as YYEKEE (reference sequence). CDR3 size: 14 residues. The CDR3 DNA reads as TGTGCCAGCAGCGCCTATTATAACACCGGGGAGCTGTTTTTT. Amino acids: CASSAYYNTGELFF.

V gene TRBV10-2 combines with J gene TRBJ1-5; TRBD1 aligns across 11 bases. The CDR3 is made up of 16 amino acids. Germline lookup yields CDR1 WSHSY and CDR2 SAAADI. With V trimmed by 4 bases and J by 0 bases, 2 bases remained unmatched. Written as DNA, the CDR3 is TGCGCCAGCAGTGGGACAGGGGGCCTTAGCAATCAGCCCCAGCATTTT. Translation gives CASSGTGGLSNQPQHF.

J is TRBJ2-7 and V is TRBV30; no reliable D call. The CDR3 length is 15 residues. Trimming cost V 4 bases and J 7 bases, with 23 bases left between them. CDR1 is GTSNPN and CDR2 is SVGIG in the germline V gene (reference sequence). CDR3 bases: TGTGCCTGGAATCGTCTGGACGGAGCTGGGGTGGAGCAGTACTTC. As protein: CAWNRLDGAGVEQYF.